These 20 T cell receptor beta chains were all obtained from the same sample, sequenced in a study of metastatic and nonmetastatic thyroid tumors. Before thyroid surgery, none of the patients had received any treatment. With MiXCR, TCRdb reprocessed the PCR reads. Altogether some 8,400 clones are present, approximately 30% being singletons, with the ten largest covering over 40%. What was sequenced was tumor tissue. These receptors all stem from a male donor with papillary thyroid cancer or a benign thyroid nodule (not recorded which). Some clones in this sample may be carry-over from other donors' samples.

The gene calls are TRBV6-1 and TRBJ2-5; D remains unclear. There are 15 residues in the CDR3. V lost 2 bases and J 1 base, leaving 11 bases between the germline ends. Germline V gene lookup returns CDR1 MNHNS and CDR2 SASEGT. CDR3 in amino acids: CASSEYLAGQETQYF. The CDR3 DNA sequence: TGTGCCAGCAGTGAATATCTGGCAGGCCAAGAGACCCAGTACTTC.

V is TRBV6-1 and J is TRBJ2-1; 7 bases align to TRBD1. The V segment lost 3 bases and the J segment 4 bases; nucleotides outside the gene matches: 9. The V gene's germline CDR1 is MNHNS and CDR2 SASEGT. CDR3 length equals 16 residues. As DNA, the CDR3 is TGTGCCAGCAGTGACGGGGCCACAGGGGTTTACAATGAGCAGTTCTTC. It encodes CASSDGATGVYNEQFF.

The J gene is TRBJ2-1, the V gene TRBV12-3 or TRBV12-4; D might be TRBD1 (7 bases). The CDR3 loop spans 13 amino acids. The V end was cut by 3 bases, the J end by 9 bases, with 12 bases between. The CDR3: CASSFGGGSEQFF. Written as DNA, the CDR3 is TGTGCCAGCAGTTTTGGAGGGGGCAGTGAGCAGTTCTTC.

CDR3 sequence reads: CASTRGQLSGNTIYF. The CDR3 DNA reads TGTGCCAGCACCCGGGGACAGCTATCTGGAAACACCATATATTTT. This rearrangement joins TRBV6-1 to TRBJ1-3; 7 nucleotides align to TRBD1. V trimming: 7 bases; J trimming: 1 base; junction bases outside the gene matches: 7. The CDR3 is 15 amino acids. Germline CDR1 is MNHNS and CDR2 is SASEGT.

The chain employs TRBV7-8 and TRBJ2-1; D is ambiguous. Germline V gene sequence: CDR1 SGHVS, CDR2 FQNEAQ. V gave up 6 bases and J gave up 0 bases, with 9 bases separating them. The CDR3 is 14 residues long. The CDR3 nucleotides are TGTGCCAGCAGTCGGTCGAGCTCCTACAATGAGCAGTTCTTC. Encoded protein: CASSRSSSYNEQFF.

This clone was detected ten times or more. The rearrangement joins TRBV30 to TRBJ1-1; D gene unclear. The germline V gene encodes CDR1 GTSNPN and CDR2 SVGIG (reference sequence). Deletions cut 2 bases from V and 5 bases from J, with 18 bases between. CDR3 size: 15 residues. In nucleotides, the CDR3 is TGTGCCTGGAGTCGATACGGCCCCTTGGGGACTGAAGCTTTCTTT. It codes for CAWSRYGPLGTEAFF. Full variable domain (rest looked up from reference TRBV30 and TRBJ1-1): SQTIHQWPATLVQPVGSPLSLECTVEGTSNPNLYWYRQAAGRGLQLLFYSVGIGQISSEVPQNLSASRPQDRQFILSSKKLLLSDSGFYLCAWSRYGPLGTEAFFGQGTRLTVV.

This clone ranks as medium-sized (0.01 to 0.1%). The chain couples TRBV5-1 to TRBJ2-1; the match to TRBD1 covers 9 bases. Trimming removed 1 base from V and 6 bases from J; junction bases left unmatched: 8. The CDR3 has 16 amino acids. Germline V lookup: CDR1 SGHRS, CDR2 YFSETQ. The CDR3 DNA sequence: TGCGCCAGCAGCTTGTCCCCGGGACAGGGTTCCAATGAGCAGTTCTTC. Residues: CASSLSPGQGSNEQFF.

This clone came up a few times. The chain employs TRBV12-3 or TRBV12-4 and TRBJ2-2; the D gene is possibly TRBD2 (6 bases). The CDR3 spans 14 residues. V lost 7 bases and J 6 bases, leaving 15 bases between the germline ends. CDR3 loop: CASIKEGGPGELFF. DNA for the CDR3: TGTGCCAGCATAAAGGAGGGAGGACCCGGGGAGCTGTTTTTT.

This clone rates as large. The V call is TRBV28, the J call TRBJ2-6, with unresolved D. V shed 6 bases and J shed 1 base, with 7 bases lying between them. The CDR3 contains 14 residues. The germline V gene has CDR1 MDHEN and CDR2 SYDVKM. The CDR3 protein is CASRQRSGANVLTF. The CDR3 DNA reads as TGTGCCAGCAGGCAGAGGTCTGGGGCCAACGTCCTGACTTTC.

The CDR3 DNA sequence: TGCAGTGCCGTAGGAGCGGGAGGTACCTACGAGCAGTACTTC. Translation gives CSAVGAGGTYEQYF. The chain carries TRBV20-1 and TRBJ2-7; the match to TRBD2 covers 9 bases. This CDR3 is built from 14 residues. Germline CDR1 DFQATT, CDR2 SNEGSKA (reference sequence). Germline trimming cut 6 bases from V and 2 bases from J; bases unmatched to any gene: 8.

In this sample, this clone turned up a few times. The genes are TRBV24-1 and TRBJ2-7, with D unresolved. Trimming took 5 bases from V and 0 from J, leaving 7 bases between them. Germline V gene lookup returns CDR1 KGHDR and CDR2 SFDVKD. The CDR3 covers 13 residues. Written as DNA, the CDR3 is TGTGCCACCAGTGCGGCGTGCTCCTACGAGCAGTACTTC. This sequence encodes CATSAACSYEQYF.

In its sample, this clone was seen many times. At the DNA level, this CDR3 is encoded by other sequences in the same sample as well. The V gene is TRBV4-2, the J gene TRBJ2-6; D gene ambiguous. The germline V gene has CDR1 LGHNA and CDR2 YNFKEQ. V was cut by 6 bases and J by 1 base, with 19 bases left in between. This CDR3 region has 18 residues. The DNA for the CDR3 is TGTGCCAGCAGTCCGGAGCCACTTTCGGCTTCTGGGGCCAACGTCCTGACTTTC. It is translated as CASSPEPLSASGANVLTF.

Relative to its sample, this clone is medium-sized. The chain employs TRBV6-5 and TRBJ1-1; D is unclear. The CDR3 is made up of 14 amino acids. Germline loops: CDR1 MNHEY, CDR2 SVGAGI. V was cut by 0 bases and J by 1 base, with 6 bases left in between. DNA for the CDR3: TGTGCCAGCAGTTACTCACTCAAGAACACTGAAGCTTTCTTT. Its protein is CASSYSLKNTEAFF.

The chain has TRBV28 and TRBJ2-1, with TRBD2 as a possible D gene (5 bases). This CDR3 comprises 15 residues. Trimming left V 2 bases short and J 8 bases short, with 16 bases between. Germline values: CDR1 MDHEN, CDR2 SYDVKM. The CDR3 DNA follows: TGTGCCAGCAGTTTACGGGGTAGCGCCCACGATGAGCAGTTCTTC. As protein: CASSLRGSAHDEQFF.

The sample holds a few counts of this clone. The rearrangement links TRBV6-1 to TRBJ2-7, with 8 bases fitting TRBD2. J lost 1 base, V lost 5 bases, and 4 bases had no gene match. CDR3 length: 14 amino acids. From germline, CDR1 is MNHNS and CDR2 SASEGT. CDR3 nucleotide sequence: TGTGCCAGCAGTCAGCGGGAGTGGTCCTACGAGCAGTACTTC. Translating gives CASSQREWSYEQYF.

The sample holds a few counts of this clone. The chain recombines TRBV28 with TRBJ1-5; 8 bases agree with TRBD1. This CDR3 contains 15 residues. Germline V gives CDR1 MDHEN, CDR2 SYDVKM. With 3 bases clipped from V and 6 bases from J, the junction kept 7 bases outside the gene matches. DNA for the CDR3: TGTGCCAGCAGTTTCGGGGGACAGGCGGGTCAGCCCCAGCATTTT. Its protein product is CASSFGGQAGQPQHF.

This sequence joins TRBV6-6 and TRBJ1-2; 7 positions match TRBD1. With V trimmed by 7 bases and J by 1 base, 15 bases remained unmatched. The CDR3 covers 17 residues. CDR1 and CDR2 (germline): MNHNY, SVGAGI (reference sequence). CDR3 sequence (DNA): TGTGCCAGCAAGAACCGACAGGGAGGAAACTTTAACTATGGCTACACCTTC. Protein product: CASKNRQGGNFNYGYTF.

The CDR3 spells CAWRTGRNYGYTF. The CDR3 nucleotides are TGTGCCTGGAGGACGGGGCGCAACTATGGCTACACCTTC. This rearrangement joins TRBV30 to TRBJ1-2; a possible D gene is TRBD1 (5 bases). Trimming cost V 3 bases and J 2 bases, with 10 bases left between them. Germline values: CDR1 GTSNPN, CDR2 SVGIG (reference sequence). This CDR3 comprises 13 residues.

V gene TRBV7-9 combines with J gene TRBJ1-6; a weak D match, TRBD1 (5 bases). Trimming left V 2 bases short and J 5 bases short, with 10 bases between. The CDR3 loop spans 15 amino acids. Per the germline V gene, CDR1 is SEHNR and CDR2 is FQNEAQ (reference sequence). CDR3 sequence: CASSLRGADNSPLHF. The CDR3 region has the DNA TGTGCCAGCAGCTTAAGAGGGGCGGATAATTCACCCCTCCACTTT.

The chain has TRBV20-1 and TRBJ2-7, with 14 bases identical to TRBD2. The CDR3 runs 14 residues. Looked up from germline, CDR1 is DFQATT and CDR2 is SNEGSKA (reference sequence). After removal of 5 bases from V and 4 bases from J, the junction contained 4 bases not matched to a gene. Here the CDR3 DNA reads TGCAGTGCTCTTTGGACTAGCGGGAGGTACGAGCAGTACTTC. As protein: CSALWTSGRYEQYF.